The entry below gives a single TCR beta chain sequence along with its context. What it binds is not known. Every sample yielded at least 6.5 million isolated PBMCs. This entry belongs to a study of blood T cells in healthy people across ages. The wider study: T cells yielded about one barcoded beta molecule per two cells through template switching. Findings and caveats of the study: The unknown donor CMV status may have confounded expanded clonotype changes.

This CDR3 spans 15 amino acids. CDR1 is SEHNR, CDR2 FQNEAQ, per germline (reference sequence). The V end was cut by 5 bases, the J end by 1 base, with 15 bases between. Together with a sample-barcoded 5' primer, a J-beta primer mix was included in a second PCR lasting about 7 to 12 cycles. Via MiXCR, TCRdb re-called the 5' RACE reads, giving one row per CDR3 protein. The repertoire consists of about 1,000,000 distinct CDR3 sequences, with around 45% occurring once and the leading ten covering around 18%. The gene calls are TRBV7-9 and TRBJ2-7; D not resolved. The specimen was blood. The sequence derives from a woman aged 60-75 years in good health. CDR3 DNA sequence: TGTGCCAGCAGCGTCGCACTGGGTCTGTCCTACGAGCAGTACTTC. As protein: CASSVALGLSYEQYF.